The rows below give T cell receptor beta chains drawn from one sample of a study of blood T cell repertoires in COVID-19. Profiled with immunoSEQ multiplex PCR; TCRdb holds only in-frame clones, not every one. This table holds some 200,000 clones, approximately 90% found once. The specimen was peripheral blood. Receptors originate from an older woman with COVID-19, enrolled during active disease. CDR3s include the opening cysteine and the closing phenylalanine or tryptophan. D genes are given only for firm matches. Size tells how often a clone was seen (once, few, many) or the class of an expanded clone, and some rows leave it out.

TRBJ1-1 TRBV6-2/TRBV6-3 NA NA CASSRTGTEAFF TGTGCCAGCAGCCGGACTGGTACTGAAGCTTTCTTT
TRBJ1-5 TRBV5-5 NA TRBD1 CASSPTGQGINQPQHF TGTGCCAGCAGCCCGACTGGACAGGGGATCAATCAGCCCCAGCATTTT
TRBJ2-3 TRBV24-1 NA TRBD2 CATSDAGLAGTDTQYF TGTGCCACCAGTGATGCGGGACTAGCAGGCACAGATACGCAGTATTTT
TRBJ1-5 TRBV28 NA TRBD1 CASSPSDRFNQPQHF TGTGCCAGCAGTCCATCGGACAGGTTTAATCAGCCCCAGCATTTT
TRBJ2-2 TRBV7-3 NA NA CASSLTLATDNTGELFF TGTGCCAGCAGCTTAACCCTCGCGACAGATAACACCGGGGAGCTGTTTTTT
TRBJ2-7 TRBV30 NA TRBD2 CAWRDPRAGGSYEQYF TGTGCCTGGAGAGACCCCAGAGCGGGGGGATCCTACGAGCAGTACTTC
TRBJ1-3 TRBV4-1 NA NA CASSQVRGNTIYF TGCGCCAGCAGCCAAGTTCGTGGAAACACCATATATTTT
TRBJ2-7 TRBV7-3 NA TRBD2 CASSLSPSGSGYEQYF TGTGCCAGCAGCTTATCCCCTAGCGGGAGCGGGTACGAGCAGTACTTC
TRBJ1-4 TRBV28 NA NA CASSTGGTNEKLFF TGTGCCAGCAGTACGGGAGGAACTAATGAAAAACTGTTTTTT
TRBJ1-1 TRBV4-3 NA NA CASSQALQEGTEAFF TGCGCCAGCAGCCAAGCCCTACAGGAGGGTACTGAAGCTTTCTTT
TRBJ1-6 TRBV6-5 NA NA CASNTAASPLHF TGTGCCAGCAACACAGCGGCTTCACCCCTCCACTTT
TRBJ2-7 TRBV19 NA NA CASRPGHGGSYEQYF TGTGCCAGTAGACCCGGACACGGGGGCTCCTACGAGCAGTACTTC
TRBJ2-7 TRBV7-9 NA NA CASSLRTTSEQYF TGTGCCAGCAGCTTAAGGACTACATCAGAGCAGTACTTC
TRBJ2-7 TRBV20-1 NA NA CSASGSKRNEQYF TGCAGTGCTAGTGGGTCCAAGAGAAACGAGCAGTACTTC
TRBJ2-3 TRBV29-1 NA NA CSVDHSGGGTDTQYF TGCAGCGTTGACCATAGCGGAGGGGGCACAGATACGCAGTATTTT
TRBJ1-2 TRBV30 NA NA CAWRDRFSDGYTF TGTGCCTGGAGAGACAGATTTTCGGATGGCTACACCTTC
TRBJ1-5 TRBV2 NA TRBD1 CASNTGGTGQPQHF TGTGCCAGCAACACAGGGGGCACCGGTCAGCCCCAGCATTTT
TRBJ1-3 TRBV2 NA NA CASSEIGGTGNTIYF TGTGCCAGCAGTGAAATCGGGGGTACAGGAAACACCATATATTTT
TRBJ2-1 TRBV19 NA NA CASKPLAVYNEQFF TGTGCCAGCAAACCCCTTGCAGTTTACAATGAGCAGTTCTTC
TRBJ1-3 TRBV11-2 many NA CASSPLRGSGNTIYF TGTGCCAGCAGCCCACTCCGGGGTTCTGGAAACACCATATATTTT
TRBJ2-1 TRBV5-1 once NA CASSLESDYNEQFF TGCGCCAGCAGCTTGGAAAGCGACTACAATGAGCAGTTCTTC
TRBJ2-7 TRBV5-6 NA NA CASSSGLSYEQYF TGTGCCAGCAGCTCGGGACTTTCCTACGAGCAGTACTTC
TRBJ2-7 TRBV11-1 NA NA CASSRTPPGYKYEQYF TGTGCCAGCAGCAGAACTCCCCCCGGGTATAAGTACGAGCAGTACTTC
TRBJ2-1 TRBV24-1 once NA CATRGGGREQFF TGTGCCACTAGAGGGGGGGGGCGTGAGCAGTTCTTC
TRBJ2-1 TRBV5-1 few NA CASSLRTGRVNEQFF TGCGCCAGCAGCTTACGGACAGGGAGGGTCAATGAGCAGTTCTTC
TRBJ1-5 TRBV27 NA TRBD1 CASSSRGLGRFPDQPQHF TGTGCCAGCAGTTCCAGGGGGCTTGGGAGGTTTCCCGATCAGCCCCAGCATTTT
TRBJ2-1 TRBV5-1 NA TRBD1 CASSLDARGLTYNEQFF TGCGCCAGCAGCTTGGATGCCAGGGGGCTTACCTACAATGAGCAGTTCTTC
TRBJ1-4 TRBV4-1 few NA CASSQDRANEKLFF TGCGCCAGCAGCCAAGATCGAGCGAATGAAAAACTGTTTTTT
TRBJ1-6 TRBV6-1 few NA CASSEGAGRDSPLHF TGTGCCAGCAGTGAAGGGGCAGGGAGGGATTCACCCCTCCACTTT
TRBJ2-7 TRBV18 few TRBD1 CASSPPRQGGSYEQYF TGTGCCAGCTCACCGCCCCGACAGGGGGGTTCCTACGAGCAGTACTTC
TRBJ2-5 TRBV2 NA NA CASSDDGQRGETQYF TGTGCCAGCAGTGACGACGGACAGAGGGGGGAGACCCAGTACTTC
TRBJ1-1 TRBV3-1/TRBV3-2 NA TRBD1 CASSQGWTGTTEAFF TGTGCCAGCAGCCAAGGATGGACAGGGACCACTGAAGCTTTCTTT
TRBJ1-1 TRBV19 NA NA CASRTQRGEAFF TGTGCCAGTAGGACCCAACGAGGTGAAGCTTTCTTT
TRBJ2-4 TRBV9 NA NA CASSVGVPAFEDKNIQYF TGTGCCAGCAGCGTAGGTGTGCCGGCCTTCGAGGACAAAAACATTCAGTACTTC
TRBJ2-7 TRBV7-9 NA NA CASSLASGAYEQYF TGTGCCAGCAGCTTAGCTAGCGGAGCCTACGAGCAGTACTTC